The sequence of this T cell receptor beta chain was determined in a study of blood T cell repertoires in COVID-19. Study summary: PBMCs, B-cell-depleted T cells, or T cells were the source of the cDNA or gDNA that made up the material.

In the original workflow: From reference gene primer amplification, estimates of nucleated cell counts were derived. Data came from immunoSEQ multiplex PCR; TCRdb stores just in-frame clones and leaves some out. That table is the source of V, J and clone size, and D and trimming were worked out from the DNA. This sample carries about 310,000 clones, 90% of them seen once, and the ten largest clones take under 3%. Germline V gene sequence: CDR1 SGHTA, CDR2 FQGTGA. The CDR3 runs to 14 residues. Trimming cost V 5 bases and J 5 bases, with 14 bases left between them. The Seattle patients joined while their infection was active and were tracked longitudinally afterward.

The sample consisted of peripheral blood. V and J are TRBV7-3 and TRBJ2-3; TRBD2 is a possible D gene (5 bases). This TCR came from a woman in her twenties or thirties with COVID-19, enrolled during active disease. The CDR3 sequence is CASSPTGSKDTQYF. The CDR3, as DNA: TGTGCCAGCAGCCCGACGGGGTCAAAAGATACGCAGTATTTT. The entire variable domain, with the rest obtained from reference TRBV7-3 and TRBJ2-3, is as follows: GAGVSQTPSNKVTEKGKYVELRCDPISGHTALYWYRQSLGQGPEFLIYFQGTGAADDSGLPNDRFFAVRPEGSVSTLKIQRTERGDSAVYLCASSPTGSKDTQYFGPGTRLTVL.